This entry features one TCR beta chain sequence. Germline CDR1 DFQATT, CDR2 SNEGSKA (reference sequence). The CDR3 is 13 amino acids. Trimming removed 3 bases at V and 4 bases at J, with 10 bases between. Using RNA transcripts as the source, TCR beta CDR3 regions were amplified. The HTBI primer set drove a first-round RT-PCR of the TCR CDR3. In TCRdb, the multiplex PCR reads were re-called with MiXCR into one record per CDR3 protein. Among about 210,000 distinct CDR3 sequences listed, 15% to 20% were seen once. This sample is part of a study of T cells in Graves' hyperthyroidism and ophthalmopathy. Turning to the study itself: Initial diagnosis, before any treatment, was when peripheral blood was collected.

Those with hyperthyroidism were 18 to 65 years old, newly diagnosed, and ill for under 2 months. Diagnoses were made from clinical symptoms, serum measures (thyroxine and TRAb), thyroid ultrasound and orbital computed tomography. The sequence was obtained from a man aged 45-65 years with Graves' hyperthyroidism. The sample consisted of blood. This chain links TRBV20-1 with TRBJ2-1, with a tentative D call TRBD1 (5 bases). CDR3 nucleotide sequence: TGCAGTGCTAGCAGGGTAGGGTACAATGAGCAGTTCTTC. Translating gives CSASRVGYNEQFF.